This T cell receptor (beta chain) was obtained from a study of vaccination effects on CD4 cells after COVID-19. Study-level findings and limits: Few convalescent patients were studied, and early post-infection samples were lacking.

CD4+ T cells specific for antigen were expanded with viral peptide pools by the ViraFEST assay before sequencing. When less than 13 days of culture had elapsed, CD4+ T cells were isolated. According to the study, vaccine recipients showed no prior SARS-CoV-2 infection and negative nucleocapsid antibodies. In culture with 9.5 to 10 IU/ml IL-2 and around 10 ug/ml peptides, PBMC were grown at around 1.8 million per well. Deletions cut 2 bases from V and 2 bases from J, with 7 bases between. The length of the CDR3 is 13 residues. The germline gives CDR1 SGHRS, CDR2 YFSETQ. Libraries were prepared by immunoSEQ multiplex PCR; TCRdb keeps only in-frame clonotypes and omits some of them. This table holds tens of thousands of clones, roughly 78% found once. Details on this clone: What it binds is not known.

Sample: CD4+ T cells from PBMCs cultured with HCoV-NL63 spike peptides, taken before COVID-19 vaccination. The chain recombines TRBV5-1 with TRBJ2-5; D ambiguous. The receptor comes from a human donor who received a COVID-19 vaccine. In nucleotides, the CDR3 is TGCGCCAGCAGCTTAGGATTTCAAGAGACCCAGTACTTC. This encodes CASSLGFQETQYF.